This TCR beta chain was recovered during a study of CD8 T cells in ankylosing spondylitis. Notes on the study in general: A TCR beta motif of roughly eight highly homologous variants appeared characteristic of ankylosing spondylitis blood. CD8+ by phenotype, disease-linked clones were relatively rare in peripheral blood. Disease-associated clones were reportedly significantly overrepresented in matched ankylosing spondylitis synovial fluid.

The ends were cut back, 4 bases at V and 2 bases at J, with 12 bases in the middle. This CDR3 has 15 residues. Germline CDR1 and CDR2: SGHRS and YFSETQ. Generation of TCR beta libraries employed quantitative 5'-RACE incorporating molecular barcodes. TCRdb independently ran MiXCR on the 5' RACE reads; one entry per CDR3 protein. Of 200,000 to 250,000 distinct CDR3 sequences listed, more than 5.5% are singletons. This clonotype was seen only a few times. Its target is not known. This receptor was identified in a male donor with ankylosing spondylitis. The chain combines TRBV5-1 with TRBJ2-2; D not certain. The sequencing input was blood, either unsorted or a sorted T cell fraction (not recorded which). DNA of the CDR3: TGCGCCAGCAGCGGATTGCGGTTCAACACCGGGGAGCTGTTTTTT. Protein product: CASSGLRFNTGELFF.